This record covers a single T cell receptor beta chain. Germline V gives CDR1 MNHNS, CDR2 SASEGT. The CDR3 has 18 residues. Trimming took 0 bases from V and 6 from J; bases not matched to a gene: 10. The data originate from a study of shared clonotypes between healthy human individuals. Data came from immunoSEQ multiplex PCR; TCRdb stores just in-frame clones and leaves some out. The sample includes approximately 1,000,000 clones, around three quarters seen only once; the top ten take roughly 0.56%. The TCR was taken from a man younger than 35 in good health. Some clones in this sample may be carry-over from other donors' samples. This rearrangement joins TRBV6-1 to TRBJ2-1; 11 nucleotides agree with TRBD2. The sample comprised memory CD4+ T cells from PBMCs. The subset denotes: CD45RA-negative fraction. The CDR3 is CASSEAYYGTSGSNEQFF. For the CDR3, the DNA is TGTGCCAGCAGTGAAGCGTACTATGGGACTAGCGGCTCCAATGAGCAGTTCTTC.